This T cell receptor (beta chain) came from a study of blood T cell repertoires in COVID-19. Across the whole study: Whether acute or convalescent, the COVID-19 samples came from the United States, Italy and Spain. Sample material is recorded as cDNA or gDNA derived from T cells, B-cell-depleted T cells, or PBMCs.

Clones were read by immunoSEQ multiplex PCR, and TCRdb kept only the in-frame ones, dropping some. The repertoire holds a few hundred thousand clones, with around 89% as singletons. CDR3 length: 14 residues. Germline trimming cut 4 bases from V and 4 bases from J; bases unmatched to any gene: 4. Germline CDR1 SGHNT, CDR2 YENEEA. This chain connects TRBV11-3 to TRBJ2-5; 9 positions agree with TRBD1. The sample consisted of peripheral blood. The receptor comes from a man between 18 and 35 years old who had recovered from COVID-19. The CDR3 loop reads CASSWGTGSETQYF. In DNA, the CDR3 is TGTGCCAGCAGCTGGGGGACAGGGTCAGAGACCCAGTACTTC.